What follows describes a single T cell receptor beta chain. This specimen belongs to a study of cytomegalovirus exposure and HLA in healthy donors. About the research overall: An earlier analysis found some 120 million unique TCR beta sequences from 150 million to 200 million T cells.

The study ran its PCR with 60 Vbeta and 13 Jbeta primers. Measured with immunoSEQ multiplex PCR; TCRdb has only the in-frame clones, and not every one. This table holds roughly 90,000 clones, around four fifths found once. Germline CDR1 reads MNHEY; CDR2 reads SMNVEV (reference sequence). This CDR3 has 17 amino acids. Unmatched junction bases numbered 16, after V lost 7 bases and J lost 10 bases. Sequenced material: PBMCs. This chain links TRBV27 with TRBJ2-1; 13 positions agree with TRBD2. The sequence was obtained from a young man in good health and CMV-seronegative. The CDR3 DNA reads TGTGCCAGCATGGGGGTGGATCGGACTAGCGGGAGTCGAGAGCAGTTCTTC. Amino acid sequence: CASMGVDRTSGSREQFF.